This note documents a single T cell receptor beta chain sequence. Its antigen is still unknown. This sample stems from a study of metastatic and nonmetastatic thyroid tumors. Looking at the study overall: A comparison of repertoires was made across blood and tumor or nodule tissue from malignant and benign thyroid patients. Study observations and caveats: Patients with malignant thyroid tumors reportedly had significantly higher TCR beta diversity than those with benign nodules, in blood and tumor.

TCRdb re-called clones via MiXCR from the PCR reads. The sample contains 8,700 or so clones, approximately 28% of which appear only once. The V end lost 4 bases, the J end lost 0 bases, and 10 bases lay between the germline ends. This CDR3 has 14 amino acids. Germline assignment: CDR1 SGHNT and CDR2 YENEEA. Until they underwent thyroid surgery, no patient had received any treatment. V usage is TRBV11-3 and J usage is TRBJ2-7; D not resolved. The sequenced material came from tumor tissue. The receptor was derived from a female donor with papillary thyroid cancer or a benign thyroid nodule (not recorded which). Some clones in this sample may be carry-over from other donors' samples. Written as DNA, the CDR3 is TGTGCCAGCAGCTCCCGAGGCAGCTCCTACGAGCAGTACTTC. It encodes CASSSRGSSYEQYF.